Listed here are 21 T cell receptor beta chains from one sample, sequenced in a study of T-cell memory formation after mild COVID-19. TCRdb re-analysed the 5' RACE reads in MiXCR, keeping a single row per CDR3 protein. The sample holds tens of thousands of distinct CDR3 sequences, 9.5% to 15% seen once. The sample comprised PBMCs or a T cell subset sorted from them (not recorded which). These receptor sequences come from a man younger than 35 who had mild COVID-19 (a few samples of this study predate the infection). Cell type and time point are not known.

This rearrangement joins TRBV10-3 to TRBJ2-7, with a weak D call TRBD2 (6 bases). Trimming removed 4 bases at V and 5 bases at J, with 12 bases between. Looked up from germline, CDR1 is ENHRY and CDR2 is SYGVKD. The CDR3 covers 13 residues. CDR3 DNA sequence: TGTGCCATCAGTGTCGGGGGAAGCAACGAGCAGTACTTC. Translating gives CAISVGGSNEQYF.

The chain recombines TRBV7-3 with TRBJ2-1, with 10 nucleotides matching TRBD1. Trimming at V came to 5 bases and at J to 4 bases, leaving 8 bases not matched to a gene. The CDR3 contains 16 residues. Looked up from germline, CDR1 is SGHTA and CDR2 is FQGTGA. The DNA for the CDR3 is TGTGCCAGCAGCCCCACGACAGGGGGCTCGTACAATGAGCAGTTCTTC. This gives the protein CASSPTTGGSYNEQFF.

This clonotype has a handful of counts. J is TRBJ2-1 and V is TRBV5-1; D gene uncertain. V was cut by 0 bases and J by 9 bases, with 7 bases left in between. This CDR3 contains 12 residues. Looked up from germline, CDR1 is SGHRS and CDR2 is YFSETQ. The CDR3 reads CASSLGGLEQFF. The CDR3 DNA is TGCGCCAGCAGCTTGGGGGGTCTTGAGCAGTTCTTC.

This clonotype was found many times. The chain couples TRBV4-3 to TRBJ2-1, with 9 bases that match TRBD2. This CDR3 is built from 15 residues. V was clipped by 4 bases and J by 4 bases; unmatched bases: 5. Germline V gene sequence: CDR1 LGHNA, CDR2 YSLEER. CDR3 protein: CASSPGTSRYNEQFF. CDR3 DNA: TGCGCCAGCAGCCCTGGGACTAGCAGGTACAATGAGCAGTTCTTC.

The chain combines TRBV5-1 with TRBJ2-1; 12 bases align to TRBD1. Trimming at V came to 1 base and at J to 0 bases, leaving 5 bases not matched to a gene. This CDR3 is 18 amino acids long. Germline V gene sequence: CDR1 SGHRS, CDR2 YFSETQ. CDR3 residues: CASSLFGTGGRSYNEQFF. The CDR3 DNA follows: TGCGCCAGCAGCTTGTTCGGGACAGGGGGCCGCTCCTACAATGAGCAGTTCTTC.

The chain carries TRBV25-1 and TRBJ1-2; 7 bases line up with TRBD1. Germline CDR1 reads MGHDK; CDR2 reads SYGVNS. The J segment lost 4 bases and the V segment lost 2 bases, leaving 10 bases of the junction unmatched. The CDR3 has 16 residues. The CDR3 is CASSERGGRGSYGYTF. CDR3 nucleotide sequence: TGTGCCAGCAGTGAAAGAGGGGGCAGGGGGTCCTATGGCTACACCTTC.

This chain uses TRBV3-1 with TRBJ1-2; D remains unclear. The CDR3 length is 14 residues. Germline CDR1 and CDR2: LGHDT and YNNKEL (reference sequence). Trimming took off 1 base at V and 6 bases at J, with 12 bases between the two ends. The CDR3 reads CASSQVSPRDGYTF. In DNA form, the CDR3 reads TGTGCCAGCAGCCAAGTATCCCCTCGGGATGGCTACACCTTC.

J is TRBJ2-7 and V is TRBV20-1; D possibly corresponds to TRBD2 (5 bases). V shed 5 bases and J shed 7 bases, with 18 bases lying between them. Germline CDR1 reads DFQATT; CDR2 reads SNEGSKA (reference sequence). This CDR3 spans 13 amino acids. As DNA, the CDR3 is TGCAGTGCTTCAAGAGGGTGGACGCGGGAGCAGTACTTC. Translating it yields CSASRGWTREQYF.

The J gene is TRBJ2-7, the V gene TRBV29-1; 7 nucleotides align to TRBD2. Germline V gene lookup returns CDR1 SQVTM and CDR2 ANQGSEA. V dropped 6 bases and J dropped 0; count of bases not matched to a gene: 5. The CDR3 has 13 amino acids. CDR3 bases: TGCAGCGTGATGGGGGGGGGCTCCTACGAGCAGTACTTC. It yields the protein CSVMGGGSYEQYF.

This clonotype has a handful of counts. The V and J genes are TRBV12-3 or TRBV12-4 and TRBJ1-6; D not resolved. CDR3 length equals 14 residues. V was clipped by 1 base and J by 6 bases, with 7 bases between them. CDR3 region: CASSLDRANSPLHF. The CDR3 coding sequence is TGTGCCAGCAGTTTAGATAGGGCTAATTCACCCCTCCACTTT.

This clonotype has a handful of counts. This sequence joins TRBV7-9 and TRBJ1-2, with 10 nucleotides matching TRBD1. The trim removed 7 bases at V and 3 bases at J, leaving 11 bases unmatched. Germline V gene lookup returns CDR1 SEHNR and CDR2 FQNEAQ (reference sequence). This CDR3 spans 16 amino acids. The CDR3 loop reads CASTPSPGTGDYGYTF. The CDR3 coding sequence is TGTGCCAGCACCCCTAGTCCTGGGACAGGGGACTATGGCTACACCTTC. The whole variable domain, remainder taken from reference TRBV7-9 and TRBJ1-2, is DTGVSQNPRHKITKRGQNVTFRCDPISEHNRLYWYRQTLGQGPEFLTYFQNEAQLEKSRLLSDRFSAERPKGSFSTLEIQRTEQGDSAMYLCASTPSPGTGDYGYTFGSGTRLTVV.

The chain links TRBV27 to TRBJ2-3; TRBD2 might be the D (6 bases). V was pared by 0 bases and J by 5 bases, with 9 bases between. CDR1 MNHEY and CDR2 SMNVEV come from the germline V gene (reference sequence). This CDR3 region has 14 residues. The CDR3 sequence is CASSLSGEVDTQYF. In DNA, the CDR3 is TGTGCCAGCAGTTTATCGGGGGAGGTAGATACGCAGTATTTT.

This clonotype was observed a handful of times. The CDR3 reads CSVESGGVYGYTF. CDR3 DNA: TGCAGCGTTGAATCGGGCGGGGTCTATGGCTACACCTTC. The genes are TRBV29-1 and TRBJ1-2; D ambiguous. V gave up 2 bases and J gave up 4 bases, with 11 bases separating them. The CDR3 is 13 amino acids. The germline CDR1 and CDR2 sequences are SQVTM and ANQGSEA.

This sequence joins TRBV11-2 and TRBJ2-2; D gene uncertain. From germline, CDR1 is SGHAT and CDR2 FQNNGV. V dropped 2 bases and J dropped 10 bases, with 5 bases sitting between them. The length of the CDR3 is 11 residues. The CDR3 region has the DNA TGTGCCAGCAGCTTAAGAGCGGAGCTGTTTTTT. Amino acid sequence: CASSLRAELFF.

The chain is built from TRBV5-1 and TRBJ1-4, with 9 bases that match TRBD1. The length of the CDR3 is 14 residues. CDR1 is SGHRS, CDR2 YFSETQ, per germline. J was trimmed by 6 bases and V by 3 bases; bases with no gene match: 3. The CDR3 coding sequence is TGCGCCAGCAGCTGGCGGGACAGGGATGAAAAACTGTTTTTT. Translating it yields CASSWRDRDEKLFF.

Only a few counts were recorded for this clonotype. V and J are TRBV5-1 and TRBJ2-7, with 9 positions matching TRBD2. This CDR3 is built from 13 residues. Germline assignment: CDR1 SGHRS and CDR2 YFSETQ. The ends lost 5 bases at V and 2 bases at J; junction bases unmatched: 2. CDR3 in amino acids: CASRASGAYEQYF. The DNA of the CDR3 is TGCGCCAGCAGGGCTAGCGGGGCCTACGAGCAGTACTTC. Drawing the rest from reference TRBV5-1 and TRBJ2-7, the complete variable domain is KAGVTQTPRYLIKTRGQQVTLSCSPISGHRSVSWYQQTPGQGLQFLFEYFSETQRNKGNFPGRFSGRQFSNSRSEMNVSTLELGDSALYLCASRASGAYEQYFGPGTRLTVT.

The chain carries TRBV3-1 and TRBJ1-4, with D possibly matching TRBD1 (5 bases). The CDR3 length is 17 residues. Looked up from germline, CDR1 is LGHDT and CDR2 is YNNKEL (reference sequence). The V and J ends lost 4 bases and 10 bases respectively, with 25 bases between them. CDR3 in DNA: TGTGCCAGCAGCCCCAAGAACCCGGGGCAGGACATCGGAAAACTGTTTTTT. It specifies CASSPKNPGQDIGKLFF.

J is TRBJ2-7 and V is TRBV7-6, with D tentatively TRBD1 (7 bases). The CDR3 extends over 13 amino acids. V dropped 3 bases and J dropped 5 bases, with 11 bases sitting between them. Germline V gives CDR1 SGHVS, CDR2 FNYEAQ. The CDR3, as DNA: TGTGCCAGCAGCTTTCAGGGGGGCGACGAGCAGTACTTC. Its translation: CASSFQGGDEQYF.

The chain recombines TRBV27 with TRBJ2-2; a weak D match, TRBD2 (7 bases). The CDR3 covers 16 residues. The V end was cut by 8 bases, the J end by 3 bases, with 19 bases between. CDR1 is MNHEY, CDR2 SMNVEV, per germline (reference sequence). The CDR3 nucleotides read TGTGCCAGCGGCCATGGGCGGGGGCCATACACCGGGGAGCTGTTTTTT. Translation gives CASGHGRGPYTGELFF.

This clonotype was observed a few times. The CDR3 nucleotides are TGTGCCAGCGGGACACTTAATGAAAAACTGTTTTTT. Translated, it gives CASGTLNEKLFF. The chain links TRBV7-9 to TRBJ1-4, with a tentative D call TRBD1 (6 bases). Germline CDR1 is SEHNR and CDR2 is FQNEAQ (reference sequence). Trimming removed 8 bases at V and 4 bases at J, with 8 bases between. The CDR3 sequence is 12 residues long.

In its sample, this clonotype was seen many times. The genes are TRBV7-8 and TRBJ2-7; D gene uncertain. V dropped 3 bases and J dropped 5 bases, with 11 bases sitting between them. The germline V gene encodes CDR1 SGHVS and CDR2 FQNEAQ. There are 13 residues in the CDR3. CDR3 DNA: TGTGCCAGCAGCTTGGGCTCCCAAAACGAGCAGTACGTC. Its translation is CASSLGSQNEQYV.